The subject of this entry is one T cell receptor (beta chain). The data belong to a study of blood T cell repertoires in COVID-19. The wider study: Nucleic acid was either cDNA or gDNA, and it came from T cells, B-cell-depleted T cells, or PBMCs.

J gave up 1 base and V 5 bases, and 12 bases lay outside the gene matches. The length of the CDR3 is 17 residues. Germline V gene data show CDR1 as SGHVS and CDR2 as FQNEAQ. In the study's own analysis: Reference gene primer amplification gave estimated nucleated cell counts. Libraries were prepared by immunoSEQ multiplex PCR; TCRdb keeps only in-frame clonotypes and omits some of them. V and J calls plus clone size are reproduced from that table; the DNA served to infer D and trimming. Altogether some 110,000 clones are present, 85% being singletons, with the ten largest covering less than 1.5%. The rearrangement uses TRBV7-8 and TRBJ2-5, with 8 positions matching TRBD2. The receptor comes from a middle-aged man with acute or convalescent COVID-19. Sequenced material: peripheral blood. CDR3 residues: CASSPHLLAASQETQYF. CDR3 DNA: TGTGCCAGCAGCCCCCACCTACTAGCGGCCTCCCAAGAGACCCAGTACTTC.